Listed here are 14 T cell receptor beta chains from one sample, sequenced in a study of cytomegalovirus exposure and HLA in healthy donors. The PCR used 60 Vbeta and 13 Jbeta primers. Generated by immunoSEQ multiplex PCR, the TCRdb table keeps only in-frame clones and is missing some. This sample has some 95,000 clones, with 77% found just once. The sequenced sample consisted of PBMCs. These receptors came from a woman aged 40 to 55 in good health and CMV-seronegative.

This chain connects TRBV9 to TRBJ1-1; D unclear. The germline V gene encodes CDR1 SGDLS and CDR2 YYNGEE. Trimming left V 3 bases short and J 5 bases short, with 17 bases between. CDR3 length: 15 residues. The CDR3 here is CASSASRGGRTEAFF. CDR3 coding DNA: TGTGCCAGCAGCGCTTCACGAGGAGGAAGGACTGAAGCTTTCTTT.

The chain couples TRBV2 to TRBJ2-5; 13 bases are shared with TRBD2. Trimming at V came to 5 bases and at J to 5 bases, leaving 11 bases not matched to a gene. The CDR3 covers 17 residues. From germline, CDR1 is SNHLY and CDR2 FYNNEI. CDR3 region: CASSRTSGGSRSETQYF. The DNA for the CDR3 is TGTGCCAGCAGTAGGACTAGCGGGGGTTCCCGGTCGGAGACCCAGTACTTC.

The table lists this clone with a few counts. The rearrangement joins TRBV5-4 to TRBJ1-2, with D unclear. The length of the CDR3 is 13 residues. The ends were cut back, 2 bases at V and 4 bases at J, with 9 bases in the middle. Germline V gene sequence: CDR1 SGHNT, CDR2 YYREEE (reference sequence). This CDR3 is CASSFSHFYGYTF. The CDR3 nucleotides are TGTGCCAGCAGCTTTTCGCACTTCTATGGCTACACCTTC.

The chain carries TRBV7-9 and TRBJ2-7; 7 bases map to TRBD1. After removal of 5 bases from V and 1 base from J, the junction contained 8 bases not matched to a gene. The CDR3 has 15 amino acids. The germline CDR1 and CDR2 sequences are SEHNR and FQNEAQ (reference sequence). The CDR3 loop is CASSHGTVTSYEQYF. The CDR3 nucleotides are TGTGCCAGCAGCCACGGGACAGTGACTTCCTACGAGCAGTACTTC.

This clone has a handful of counts. The chain is built from TRBV11-2 and TRBJ2-1; 8 bases are shared with TRBD1. The junction had 8 bases not matched to a gene; V was cut back by 6 bases and J by 1 base. CDR3 length: 16 residues. CDR1 SGHAT and CDR2 FQNNGV come from the germline V gene. The CDR3 DNA reads TGTGCCAGCAGTCTTATCAGGGGGCGTTCCTACAATGAGCAGTTCTTC. It yields the protein CASSLIRGRSYNEQFF.

The rearrangement joins TRBV27 to TRBJ2-7, with 7 bases fitting TRBD2. The CDR3 loop spans 14 amino acids. In germline, CDR1 is MNHEY, CDR2 SMNVEV (reference sequence). V lost 5 bases and J lost 0; bases outside the gene matches: 4. DNA for the CDR3: TGTGCCAGCAGTCCTAGCGGCAACTCCTACGAGCAGTACTTC. Protein product: CASSPSGNSYEQYF.

The J gene is TRBJ2-1, the V gene TRBV9; 12 bases map to TRBD2. This CDR3 spans 19 amino acids. J was trimmed by 0 bases and V by 4 bases; bases with no gene match: 11. Germline CDR1 is SGDLS and CDR2 is YYNGEE. The CDR3 loop is CASSPKTSGGPSSYNEQFF. The CDR3 bases are TGTGCCAGCAGCCCGAAGACTAGCGGGGGCCCTAGCTCCTACAATGAGCAGTTCTTC.

This chain connects TRBV2 to TRBJ1-1, with no clear D. Germline-derived CDR1 and CDR2 are SNHLY and FYNNEI. V lost 0 bases to trimming and J lost 4 bases, with 6 bases between them. CDR3 length: 13 amino acids. In DNA, the CDR3 is TGTGCCAGCAGTGAAGCCACGGGCACTGAAGCTTTCTTT. It yields the protein CASSEATGTEAFF.

V and J are TRBV7-2 and TRBJ2-7; TRBD2 is a possible D gene (6 bases). The CDR3 contains 15 residues. Germline V gene data show CDR1 as SGHTA and CDR2 as FQGNSA. Trimming cost V 5 bases and J 6 bases, with 20 bases left between them. CDR3 bases: TGTGCCAGCAGCCCCCGGGACTTGGGGCACCGCGAGCAGTACTTC. Translation gives CASSPRDLGHREQYF. Combining the CDR3 with reference TRBV7-2 and TRBJ2-7 gives the whole variable domain GAGVSQSPSNKVTEKGKDVELRCDPISGHTALYWYRQSLGQGLEFLIYFQGNSAPDKSGLPSDRFSAERTGGSVSTLTIQRTQQEDSAVYLCASSPRDLGHREQYFGPGTRLTVT.

The chain uses TRBV7-8 and TRBJ1-1; D possibly corresponds to TRBD1 (6 bases). Looked up from germline, CDR1 is SGHVS and CDR2 is FQNEAQ. This CDR3 has 14 residues. V lost 0 bases and J 11 bases, leaving 16 bases between the germline ends. The CDR3 bases are TGTGCCAGCAGCTTAGCGGGGGGGCACTGGGGGGCTTTCTTT. Translation gives CASSLAGGHWGAFF.

The rearrangement links TRBV7-8 to TRBJ2-1; no clear D gene. V was clipped by 3 bases and J by 10 bases, with 13 bases between them. Germline V gives CDR1 SGHVS, CDR2 FQNEAQ. CDR3 length: 13 amino acids. This CDR3 reads CASSLGTSQEQFF. The CDR3 DNA follows: TGTGCCAGCAGCTTGGGCACCTCACAAGAGCAGTTCTTC.

J is TRBJ1-1 and V is TRBV6-6, with D possibly being TRBD1 (6 bases). CDR1 MNHNY and CDR2 SVGAGI come from the germline V gene (reference sequence). The V end lost 7 bases, the J end lost 0 bases, and 9 bases lay between the germline ends. This CDR3 has 13 amino acids. CDR3 amino acids: CASIQGMNTEAFF. The DNA for the CDR3 is TGTGCCAGCATACAGGGTATGAACACTGAAGCTTTCTTT.

The V call is TRBV18, the J call TRBJ1-2; the D is unclear. The CDR3 extends over 14 amino acids. Trimming took off 0 bases at V and 4 bases at J, with 9 bases between the two ends. The germline gives CDR1 KGHSH, CDR2 LQKENI. DNA for the CDR3: TGTGCCAGCTCACCACCGTTACAGCTCTATGGCTACACCTTC. Translation gives CASSPPLQLYGYTF.

This clone was seen a few times. This sequence joins TRBV30 and TRBJ1-2; 7 bases fit TRBD1. J was trimmed by 7 bases and V by 1 base; bases with no gene match: 6. The CDR3 is 13 residues long. CDR1 is GTSNPN, CDR2 SVGIG, per germline (reference sequence). The CDR3 DNA is TGTGCCTGGAGTGAAACAGGGGTAGGTGGCTACACCTTC. It yields the protein CAWSETGVGGYTF.